This record concerns one TCR beta chain sequence. These data originate in a study of T cell responses to AZD1222 COVID-19 vaccine. Repertoires were generated with immunoSEQ multiplex PCR, while TCRdb's copy carries only in-frame clones and drops some. This sample has about 100,000 clones; approximately 90% occur once, and the top ten carry 8% to 9.5%. The CDR3 has 16 amino acids. With 0 bases clipped from V and 7 bases from J, the junction kept 2 bases outside the gene matches. Germline loops: CDR1 LGHDT, CDR2 YNNKEL (reference sequence). The origin of this receptor is an adult who received the AZD1222 COVID-19 vaccine. The V gene is TRBV3-1 (or the pseudogene TRBV3-2), the J gene TRBJ2-2; 13 bases match TRBD2. The sequencing used peripheral blood, collected 28 days after the second AZD1222 dose. This chain's CDR3 is CASSQDGLAGVGELFF. For the CDR3, the DNA is TGTGCCAGCAGCCAAGATGGACTAGCGGGGGTCGGGGAGCTGTTTTTT.